These T cell receptor beta chains were read from a single sample in a study of T cell repertoires in cytomegalovirus infection. TCRdb redid the calling of the reads with MiXCR, one entry per CDR3 protein. This sample has around 440,000 distinct CDR3 sequences, with approximately 11% found just once. The sequenced material came from PBMCs. The receptors were sampled from a human donor in good health (CMV status not recorded). Some clones in this sample may be carry-over from other donors' samples. Each CDR3 is given with its conserved first and last residue. Fields, in order: V gene, D gene, clone size, J gene, CDR3 protein, CDR3 DNA. D genes are given only for firm matches. The size field is filled for only some rows; it gives once, few, many or a size class.

TRBV12-5	.	many	TRBJ1-1	CASGLVDTEAFF	TGTGCTAGTGGTTTGGTCGACACTGAAGCTTTCTTT
TRBV28	.	many	TRBJ1-1	CAARTVNTEAFF	TGTGCCGCGCGTACGGTGAACACTGAAGCTTTCTTT
TRBV29-1	.	.	TRBJ1-5	CSVQGNSNQPQHF	TGCAGCGTTCAAGGGAACAGCAATCAGCCCCAGCATTTT
TRBV19	.	.	TRBJ1-5	CASSAGTGNNQPQHF	TGTGCCAGTAGTGCGGGAACGGGGAACAATCAGCCCCAGCATTTT
TRBV5-4	.	many	TRBJ1-2	CASSSPGRPGYGYTF	TGTGCCAGCAGCTCTCCGGGACGCCCAGGCTATGGCTACACCTTC
TRBV2	.	few	TRBJ1-1	CASSPTGTQAFF	TGTGCCAGCAGCCCCACAGGGACACAGGCTTTCTTT
TRBV20-1	.	few	TRBJ2-5	CSARDTGKQETQYF	TGCAGTGCTAGAGACACGGGGAAACAAGAGACCCAGTACTTC
TRBV28	TRBD1	many	TRBJ1-2	CASSSSIRGQQGGYTF	TGTGCCAGCAGTTCGTCAATCAGGGGGCAGCAGGGTGGCTACACCTTC
TRBV12-3/TRBV12-4	TRBD1	many	TRBJ2-5	CASSSWDRETQYF	TGTGCCAGCAGTTCCTGGGACAGAGAGACCCAGTACTTC
TRBV18	.	.	TRBJ1-1	CASSPREPNTEAFF	TGTGCCAGCTCACCCAGGGAGCCGAACACTGAAGCTTTCTTT
TRBV14	TRBD1	.	TRBJ2-1	CASSPTGGGSYNEQFF	TGTGCCAGCAGCCCGACAGGGGGTGGCTCCTACAATGAGCAGTTCTTC
TRBV2	TRBD1	.	TRBJ2-1	CASAETGAYNEQFF	TGTGCCAGCGCGGAGACAGGGGCCTACAATGAGCAGTTCTTC
TRBV7-6	TRBD2	many	TRBJ2-5	CASSSGLAGGPSPETQYF	TGTGCCAGCAGCTCGGGACTAGCGGGGGGCCCCTCCCCCGAGACCCAGTACTTC
TRBV20-1	.	few	TRBJ2-3	CSAKTLEHTDTQYF	TGCAGTGCAAAGACACTAGAGCACACAGATACGCAGTATTTT
TRBV2	TRBD1	many	TRBJ1-1	CASSFPGQGWGTEAFF	TGTGCCAGCAGTTTCCCGGGACAGGGATGGGGCACTGAAGCTTTCTTT
TRBV7-3	TRBD2	.	TRBJ2-2	CASSLRGTSGRLHTGELFF	TGTGCCAGCAGCTTAAGAGGGACTAGCGGGAGGCTCCACACCGGGGAGCTGTTTTTT
TRBV28	TRBD1	many	TRBJ1-2	CASSLSPDRGSTF	TGTGCCAGCAGTTTATCGCCGGACAGGGGATCAACCTTC
TRBV15	.	.	TRBJ2-7	CATRRDVSDDEQYF	TGTGCCACCAGGCGGGACGTTAGCGACGACGAGCAGTACTTC
TRBV19	.	many	TRBJ2-3	CASSLQRGTQYF	TGTGCCAGTAGTCTCCAGAGGGGCACGCAGTATTTT
TRBV28	TRBD1	.	TRBJ1-2	CASRGQGAIYGYTF	TGTGCCAGCAGGGGACAGGGGGCTATCTATGGCTACACCTTC
TRBV7-7	TRBD1	many	TRBJ2-1	CASSPDRGWEQFF	TGTGCCAGCAGCCCGGACAGGGGCTGGGAGCAGTTCTTC
TRBV9	TRBD1	many	TRBJ2-1	CASSVAGTGYGNEQFF	TGTGCCAGCAGCGTCGCCGGGACAGGGTATGGCAATGAGCAGTTCTTC
TRBV7-8	TRBD2	once	TRBJ2-1	CASSIIELSGGNEQFF	TGTGCCAGCAGTATCATTGAGTTAAGCGGGGGCAATGAGCAGTTCTTC
TRBV11-2	.	many	TRBJ1-5	CASSLNLNQPQHF	TGTGCCAGCAGCTTAAACCTTAATCAGCCCCAGCATTTT
TRBV15	.	many	TRBJ2-3	CATSRDRQGGFITDTQYF	TGTGCCACCAGCAGAGATCGTCAGGGTGGGTTTATCACAGATACGCAGTATTTT
TRBV6-1	.	many	TRBJ2-5	CASSERVRETQYF	TGTGCCAGCAGTGAACGGGTACGAGAGACCCAGTACTTC
TRBV12-3/TRBV12-4	.	many	TRBJ2-3	CASSLARGRTDTQYF	TGTGCCAGCAGTTTAGCTCGGGGGCGGACAGATACGCAGTATTTT
TRBV9	TRBD1	many	TRBJ1-2	CASSGHRDSYGYTF	TGTGCCAGCAGCGGCCACCGGGACAGTTACGGCTACACCTTC
TRBV27	.	many	TRBJ1-1	CASTGYGTTEAFF	TGTGCCAGCACAGGGTACGGGACCACTGAAGCTTTCTTT
TRBV19	.	few	TRBJ2-3	CASSMADTQYF	TGTGCCAGTAGTATGGCAGATACGCAGTATTTT
TRBV12-3/TRBV12-4	.	many	TRBJ1-1	CASARMNTEAFF	TGTGCCAGCGCCCGTATGAACACTGAAGCTTTCTTT
TRBV7-2	.	many	TRBJ2-2	CASSFVWPGELFF	TGTGCCAGCAGCTTTGTTTGGCCCGGGGAGCTGTTTTTT
TRBV20-1	TRBD2	.	TRBJ2-1	CSARDFGGSYNEQFF	TGCAGTGCTAGAGATTTCGGGGGGTCCTACAATGAGCAGTTCTTC
TRBV5-1	.	.	TRBJ2-1	CASSLDEGGDEQFF	TGCGCCAGCAGCTTGGATGAGGGTGGGGATGAGCAGTTCTTC
TRBV6-5	.	.	TRBJ2-1	CASSYRATGTYNEQFF	TGTGCCAGCAGTTACCGGGCCACGGGCACCTACAATGAGCAGTTCTTC
TRBV20-1	TRBD2	many	TRBJ2-3	CSAPTSGSLDTQYF	TGCAGTGCTCCTACTAGCGGGAGTCTAGATACGCAGTATTTT
TRBV7-2	.	many	TRBJ1-5	CASSFFTRGNQPQHF	TGTGCCAGCAGCTTTTTTACCCGGGGCAATCAGCCCCAGCATTTT
TRBV5-1	.	.	TRBJ2-7	CASGTKYEQYF	TGCGCCAGCGGGACCAAATACGAGCAGTACTTC
TRBV3-1	TRBD2	many	TRBJ2-1	CASSQGGGDEQFF	TGTGCCAGCAGCCAAGGCGGGGGGGATGAGCAGTTCTTC
TRBV6-1	.	.	TRBJ2-1	CASSETGYSYNEQFF	TGTGCCAGCAGTGAAACAGGTTACTCCTACAATGAGCAGTTCTTC
TRBV5-6	TRBD2	few	TRBJ2-3	CASSLAGGLVTDTQYF	TGTGCCAGCAGCTTGGCCGGGGGACTAGTCACAGATACGCAGTATTTT
TRBV6-2/TRBV6-3	.	.	TRBJ2-5	CASSYIRDLQETQYF	TGTGCCAGCAGTTACATCCGGGACTTACAAGAGACCCAGTACTTC
TRBV15	TRBD1	few	TRBJ2-7	CATSPTGTLYEQYF	TGTGCCACCAGCCCGACAGGGACCCTCTACGAGCAGTACTTC
TRBV24-1	TRBD2	many	TRBJ2-3	CATRDSGRAADTQYF	TGTGCCACCAGGGATAGCGGGAGGGCCGCAGATACGCAGTATTTT
TRBV9	.	many	TRBJ1-4	CASSVGLATEKLFF	TGTGCCAGCAGCGTAGGCTTAGCGACGGAAAAACTGTTTTTT
TRBV6-5	.	many	TRBJ2-7	CASSYSTGESIYEQYF	TGTGCCAGCAGTTACTCGACGGGAGAATCGATCTACGAGCAGTACTTC
TRBV18	.	many	TRBJ1-5	CASSPRGQPQHF	TGTGCCAGTAGCCCTAGGGGTCAGCCCCAGCATTTT
TRBV7-9	.	few	TRBJ2-7	CASSLDPEQYF	TGTGCCAGCAGCTTAGACCCGGAGCAGTACTTC
TRBV20-1	TRBD1	.	TRBJ2-7	CSARALTGAAYEQYF	TGCAGTGCTAGAGCTCTAACAGGGGCGGCCTACGAGCAGTACTTC
TRBV6-5	TRBD1	many	TRBJ1-3	CASSYLEGAMLWKPSSGNTIYF	TGTGCCAGCAGTTACTTGGAGGGGGCGATGCTCTGGAAACCAAGCTCTGGAAACACCATATATTTT
TRBV3-1	.	few	TRBJ2-2	CASSHVGPGTGELFF	TGTGCCAGCAGCCACGTGGGGCCGGGCACCGGGGAGCTGTTTTTT
TRBV12-5	.	few	TRBJ1-2	CASGWGGLDGYTF	TGTGCTAGTGGTTGGGGGGGGCTGGATGGCTACACCTTC
TRBV5-1	.	few	TRBJ2-5	CASSSLRNVRRLLEETQYF	TGCGCCAGCAGCTCTTTACGTAACGTGAGGCGGCTCCTTGAAGAGACCCAGTACTTC
TRBV5-1	TRBD2	few	TRBJ2-3	CATAPGLAGGDTQYF	TGCGCCACTGCACCGGGACTAGCGGGAGGAGATACGCAGTATTTT